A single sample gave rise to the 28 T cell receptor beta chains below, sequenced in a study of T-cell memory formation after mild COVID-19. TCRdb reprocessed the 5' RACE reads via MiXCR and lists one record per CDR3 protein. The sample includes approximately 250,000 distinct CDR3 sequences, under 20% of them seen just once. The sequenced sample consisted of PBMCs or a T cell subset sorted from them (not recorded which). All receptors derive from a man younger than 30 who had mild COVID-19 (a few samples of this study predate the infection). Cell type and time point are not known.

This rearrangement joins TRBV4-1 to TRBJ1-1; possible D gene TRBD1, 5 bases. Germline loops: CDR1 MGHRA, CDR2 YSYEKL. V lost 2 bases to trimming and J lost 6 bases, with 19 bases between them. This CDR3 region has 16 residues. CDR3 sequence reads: CASSQLFTVGEAEAFF. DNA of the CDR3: TGCGCCAGCAGCCAACTTTTTACTGTGGGGGAAGCTGAAGCTTTCTTT.

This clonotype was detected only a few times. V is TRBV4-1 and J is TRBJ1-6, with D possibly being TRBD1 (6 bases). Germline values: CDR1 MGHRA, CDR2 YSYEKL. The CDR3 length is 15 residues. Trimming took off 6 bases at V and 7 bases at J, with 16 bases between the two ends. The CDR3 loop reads CASSPRGAENSPLHF. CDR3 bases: TGCGCCAGCAGTCCCAGGGGTGCTGAGAATTCACCCCTCCACTTT.

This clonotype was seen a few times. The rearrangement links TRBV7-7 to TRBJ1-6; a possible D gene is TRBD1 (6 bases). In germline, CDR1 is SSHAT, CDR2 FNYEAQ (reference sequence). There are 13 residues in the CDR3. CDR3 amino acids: CASAGAPGSPLHF. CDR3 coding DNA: TGTGCTAGCGCAGGGGCGCCGGGTTCACCCCTCCACTTT.

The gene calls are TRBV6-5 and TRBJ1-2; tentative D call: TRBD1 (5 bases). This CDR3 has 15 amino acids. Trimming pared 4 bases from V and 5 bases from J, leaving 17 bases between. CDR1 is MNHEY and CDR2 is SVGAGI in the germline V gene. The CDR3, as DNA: TGTGCCAGCAGTTCCGCTGTGGCGGGGGAATATGGCTACACCTTC. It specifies CASSSAVAGEYGYTF.

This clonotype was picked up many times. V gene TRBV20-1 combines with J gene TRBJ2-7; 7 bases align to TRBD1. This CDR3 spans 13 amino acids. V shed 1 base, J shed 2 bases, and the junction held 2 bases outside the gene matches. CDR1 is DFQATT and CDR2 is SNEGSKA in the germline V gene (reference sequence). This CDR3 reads CSARGQGTYEQYV. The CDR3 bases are TGCAGTGCTAGAGGACAGGGAACCTACGAGCAGTACGTC.

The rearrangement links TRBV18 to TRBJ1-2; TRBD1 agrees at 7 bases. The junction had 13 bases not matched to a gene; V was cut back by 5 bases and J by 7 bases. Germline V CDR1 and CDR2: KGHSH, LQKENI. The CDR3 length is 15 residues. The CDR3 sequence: CASSSQEEGASGYTF. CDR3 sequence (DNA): TGTGCCAGCTCATCCCAGGAGGAGGGGGCGTCTGGCTACACCTTC. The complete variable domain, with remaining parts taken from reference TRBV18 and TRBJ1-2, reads NAGVMQNPRHLVRRRGQEARLRCSPMKGHSHVYWYRQLPEEGLKFMVYLQKENIIDESGMPKERFSAEFPKEGPSILRIQQVVRGDSAAYFCASSSQEEGASGYTFGSGTRLTVV.

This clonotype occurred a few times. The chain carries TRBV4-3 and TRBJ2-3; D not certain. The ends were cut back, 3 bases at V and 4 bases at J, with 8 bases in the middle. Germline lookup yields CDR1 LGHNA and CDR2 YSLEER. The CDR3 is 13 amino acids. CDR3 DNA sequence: TGCGCCAGCAGCCACAAAGGCTCAGATACGCAGTATTTT. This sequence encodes CASSHKGSDTQYF.

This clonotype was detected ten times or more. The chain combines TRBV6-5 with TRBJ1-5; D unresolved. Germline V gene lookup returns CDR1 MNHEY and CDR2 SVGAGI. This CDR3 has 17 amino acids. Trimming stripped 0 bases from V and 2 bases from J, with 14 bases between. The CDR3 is CASSYSKSLQGNQPQHF. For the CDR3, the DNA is TGTGCCAGCAGTTACTCGAAGAGCCTACAAGGCAATCAGCCCCAGCATTTT.

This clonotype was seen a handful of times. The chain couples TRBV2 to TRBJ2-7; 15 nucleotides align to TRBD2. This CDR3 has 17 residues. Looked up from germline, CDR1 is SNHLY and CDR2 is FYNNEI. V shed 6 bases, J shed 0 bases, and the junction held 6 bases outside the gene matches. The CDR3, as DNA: TGTGCCAGCAGCCGGACTAGCGGGGGGGGAAGCTCCTACGAGCAGTACGTC. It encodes CASSRTSGGGSSYEQYV.

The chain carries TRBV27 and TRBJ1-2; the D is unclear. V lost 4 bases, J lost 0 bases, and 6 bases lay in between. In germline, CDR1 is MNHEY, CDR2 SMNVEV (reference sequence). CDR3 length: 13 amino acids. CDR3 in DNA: TGTGCCAGCAGTTATAGTACTAACTATGGCTACACCTTC. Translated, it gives CASSYSTNYGYTF.

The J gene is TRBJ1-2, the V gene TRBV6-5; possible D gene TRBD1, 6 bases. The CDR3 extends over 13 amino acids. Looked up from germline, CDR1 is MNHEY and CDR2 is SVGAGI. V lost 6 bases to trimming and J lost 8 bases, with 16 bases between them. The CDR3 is CASRPGTPAGYTF. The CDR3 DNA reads TGTGCCAGCAGGCCCGGGACACCGGCGGGCTACACCTTC.

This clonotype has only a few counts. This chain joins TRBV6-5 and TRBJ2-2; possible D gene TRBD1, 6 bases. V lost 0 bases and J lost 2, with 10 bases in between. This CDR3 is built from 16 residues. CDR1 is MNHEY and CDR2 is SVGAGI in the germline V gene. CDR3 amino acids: CASSYSGTPNTGELFF. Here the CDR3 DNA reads TGTGCCAGCAGTTACTCTGGGACACCCAACACCGGGGAGCTGTTTTTT.

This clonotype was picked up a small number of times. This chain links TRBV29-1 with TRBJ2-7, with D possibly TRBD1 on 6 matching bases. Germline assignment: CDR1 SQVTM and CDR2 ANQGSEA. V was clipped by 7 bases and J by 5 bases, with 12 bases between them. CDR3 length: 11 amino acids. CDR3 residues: CSARGTHEQYF. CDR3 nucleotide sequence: TGCAGCGCCAGGGGAACCCACGAGCAGTACTTC.

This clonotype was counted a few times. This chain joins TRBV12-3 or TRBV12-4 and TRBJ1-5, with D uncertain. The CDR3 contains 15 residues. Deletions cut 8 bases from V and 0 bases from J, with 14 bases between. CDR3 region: CASGSPQYSNQPQHF. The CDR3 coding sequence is TGTGCCAGCGGCAGTCCACAGTATAGCAATCAGCCCCAGCATTTT.

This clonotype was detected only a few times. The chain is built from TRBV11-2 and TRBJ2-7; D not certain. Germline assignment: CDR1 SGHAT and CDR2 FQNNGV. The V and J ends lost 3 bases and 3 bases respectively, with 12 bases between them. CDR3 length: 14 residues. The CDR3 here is CASSFGRLFYEQYF. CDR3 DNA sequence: TGTGCCAGCAGCTTTGGGCGGCTATTCTACGAGCAGTACTTC.

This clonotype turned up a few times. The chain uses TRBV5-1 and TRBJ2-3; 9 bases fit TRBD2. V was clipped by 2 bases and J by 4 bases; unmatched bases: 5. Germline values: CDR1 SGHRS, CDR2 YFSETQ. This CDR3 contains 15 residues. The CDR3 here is CASSFAGGQADTQYF. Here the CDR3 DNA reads TGCGCCAGCAGCTTCGCGGGGGGGCAAGCAGATACGCAGTATTTT.

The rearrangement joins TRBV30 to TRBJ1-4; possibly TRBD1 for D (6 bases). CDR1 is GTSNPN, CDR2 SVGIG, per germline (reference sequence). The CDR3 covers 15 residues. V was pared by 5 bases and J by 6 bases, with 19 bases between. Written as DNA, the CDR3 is TGTGCCTGGGGTCTCCGAGGGGGGCTTTATGAAAAACTGTTTTTT. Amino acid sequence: CAWGLRGGLYEKLFF. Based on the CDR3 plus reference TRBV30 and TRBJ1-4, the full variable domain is SQTIHQWPATLVQPVGSPLSLECTVEGTSNPNLYWYRQAAGRGLQLLFYSVGIGQISSEVPQNLSASRPQDRQFILSSKKLLLSDSGFYLCAWGLRGGLYEKLFFGSGTQLSVL.

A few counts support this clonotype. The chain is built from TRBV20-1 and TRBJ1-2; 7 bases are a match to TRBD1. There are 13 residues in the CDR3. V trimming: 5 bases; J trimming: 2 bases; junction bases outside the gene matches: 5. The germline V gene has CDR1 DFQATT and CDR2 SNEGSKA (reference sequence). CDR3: CSARDRTNYGYTF. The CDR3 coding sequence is TGCAGTGCTCGGGACAGAACAAACTATGGCTACACCTTC.

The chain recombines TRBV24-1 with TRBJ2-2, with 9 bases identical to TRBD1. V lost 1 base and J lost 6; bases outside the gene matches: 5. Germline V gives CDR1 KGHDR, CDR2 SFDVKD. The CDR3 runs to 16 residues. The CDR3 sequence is CATSDFLGQGAGELFF. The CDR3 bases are TGTGCCACCAGTGATTTCCTGGGACAGGGTGCCGGGGAGCTGTTTTTT.

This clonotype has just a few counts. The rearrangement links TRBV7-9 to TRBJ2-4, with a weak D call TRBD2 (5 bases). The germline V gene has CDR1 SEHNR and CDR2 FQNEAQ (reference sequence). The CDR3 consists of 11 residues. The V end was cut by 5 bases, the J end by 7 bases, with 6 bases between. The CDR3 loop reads CASSPGNIQYF. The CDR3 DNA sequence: TGTGCCAGCAGCCCGGGGAACATTCAGTACTTC. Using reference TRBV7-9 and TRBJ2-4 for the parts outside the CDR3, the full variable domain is DTGVSQNPRHKITKRGQNVTFRCDPISEHNRLYWYRQTLGQGPEFLTYFQNEAQLEKSRLLSDRFSAERPKGSFSTLEIQRTEQGDSAMYLCASSPGNIQYFGAGTRLSVL.

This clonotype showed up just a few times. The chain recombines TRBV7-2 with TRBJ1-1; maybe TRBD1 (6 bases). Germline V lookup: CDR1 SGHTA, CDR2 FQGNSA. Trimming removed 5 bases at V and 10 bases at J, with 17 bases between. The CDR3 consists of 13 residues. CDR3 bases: TGTGCCAGCAGCCGCCCGGGGGCGTTTGGAGCTTTCTTT. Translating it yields CASSRPGAFGAFF. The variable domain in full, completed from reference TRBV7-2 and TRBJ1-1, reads GAGVSQSPSNKVTEKGKDVELRCDPISGHTALYWYRQSLGQGLEFLIYFQGNSAPDKSGLPSDRFSAERTGGSVSTLTIQRTQQEDSAVYLCASSRPGAFGAFFGQGTRLTVV.

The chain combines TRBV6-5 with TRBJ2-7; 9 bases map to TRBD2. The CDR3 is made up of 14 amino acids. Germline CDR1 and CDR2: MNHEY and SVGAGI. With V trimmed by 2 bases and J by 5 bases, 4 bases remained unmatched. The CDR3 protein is CASSYGLAGNEQYF. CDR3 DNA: TGTGCCAGCAGTTACGGGCTAGCGGGGAACGAGCAGTACTTC.

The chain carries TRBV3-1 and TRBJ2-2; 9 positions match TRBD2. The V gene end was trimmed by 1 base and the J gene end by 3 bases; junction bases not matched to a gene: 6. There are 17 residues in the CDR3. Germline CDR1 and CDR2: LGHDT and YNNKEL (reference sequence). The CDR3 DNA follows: TGTGCCAGCAGCCAAGTGCGAGCGGGGGGCCACACCGGGGAGCTGTTTTTT. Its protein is CASSQVRAGGHTGELFF.

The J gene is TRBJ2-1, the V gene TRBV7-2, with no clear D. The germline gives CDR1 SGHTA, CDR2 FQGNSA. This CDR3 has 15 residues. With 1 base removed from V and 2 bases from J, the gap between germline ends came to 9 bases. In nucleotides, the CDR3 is TGTGCCAGCAGCTTAGAGTATCTAGCCTACAATGAGCAGTTCTTC. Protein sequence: CASSLEYLAYNEQFF.

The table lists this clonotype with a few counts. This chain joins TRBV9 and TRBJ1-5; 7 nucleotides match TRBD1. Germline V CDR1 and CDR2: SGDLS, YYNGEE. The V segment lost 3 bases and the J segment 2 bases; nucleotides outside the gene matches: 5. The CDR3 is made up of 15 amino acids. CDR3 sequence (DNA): TGTGCCAGCAGCGCAGATGGACAGGGCAATCAGCCCCAGCATTTT. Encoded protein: CASSADGQGNQPQHF.

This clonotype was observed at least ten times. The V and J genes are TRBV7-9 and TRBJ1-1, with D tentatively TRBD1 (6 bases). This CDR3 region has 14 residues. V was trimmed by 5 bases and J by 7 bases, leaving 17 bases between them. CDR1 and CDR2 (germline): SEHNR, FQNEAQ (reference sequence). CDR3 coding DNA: TGTGCCAGCAGCAAGGGGGGGAGAGGTGGTGAAGCTTTCTTT. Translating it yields CASSKGGRGGEAFF.

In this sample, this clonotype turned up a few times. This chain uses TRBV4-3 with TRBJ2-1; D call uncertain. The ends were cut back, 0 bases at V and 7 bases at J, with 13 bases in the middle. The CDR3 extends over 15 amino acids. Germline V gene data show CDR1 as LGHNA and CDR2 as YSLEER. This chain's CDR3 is CASSQDGVGKNEQFF. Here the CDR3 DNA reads TGCGCCAGCAGCCAAGACGGTGTAGGGAAGAATGAGCAGTTCTTC.

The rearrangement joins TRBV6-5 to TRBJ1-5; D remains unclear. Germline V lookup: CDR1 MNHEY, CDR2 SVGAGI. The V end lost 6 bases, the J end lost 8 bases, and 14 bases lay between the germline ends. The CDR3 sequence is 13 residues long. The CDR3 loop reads CASSPNPSEPQHF. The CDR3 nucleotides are TGTGCCAGCAGCCCTAACCCGTCGGAGCCCCAGCATTTT.